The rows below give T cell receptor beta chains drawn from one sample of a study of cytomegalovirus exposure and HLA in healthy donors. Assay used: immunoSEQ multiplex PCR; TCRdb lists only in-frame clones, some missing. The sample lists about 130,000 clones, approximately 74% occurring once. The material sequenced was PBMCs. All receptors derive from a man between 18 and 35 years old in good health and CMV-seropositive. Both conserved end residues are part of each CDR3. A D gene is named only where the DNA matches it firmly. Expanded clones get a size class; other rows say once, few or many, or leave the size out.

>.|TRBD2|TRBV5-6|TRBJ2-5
CASSLLTSGSRETQYF
TGTGCCAGCAGCTTGCTCACTAGCGGGAGCCGAGAGACCCAGTACTTC
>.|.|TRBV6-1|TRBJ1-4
CASSARPNEKLFF
TGTGCCAGCAGTGCCAGGCCTAATGAAAAACTGTTTTTT
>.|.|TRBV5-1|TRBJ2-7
CASSLAPGSADYSYEQYF
TGCGCCAGCAGCTTGGCACCCGGTAGCGCTGATTACTCCTACGAGCAGTACTTC
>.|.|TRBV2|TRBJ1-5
CASSEEGWEVQHF
TGTGCCAGCAGTGAAGAAGGGTGGGAGGTCCAGCATTTT
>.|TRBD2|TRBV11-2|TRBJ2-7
CASSTSGGAYEQYF
TGTGCCAGCAGTACTAGCGGGGGAGCCTACGAGCAGTACTTC
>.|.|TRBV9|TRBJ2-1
CASSVSYNEQFF
TGTGCCAGCAGCGTCAGTTACAATGAGCAGTTCTTC
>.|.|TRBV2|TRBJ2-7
CASSEGQDTSYEQYF
TGTGCCAGCAGTGAAGGGCAGGATACGTCCTACGAGCAGTACTTC
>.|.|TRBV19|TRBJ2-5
CASSIHRPGLQETQYF
TGTGCCAGTAGTATCCACAGGCCGGGTTTACAAGAGACCCAGTACTTC
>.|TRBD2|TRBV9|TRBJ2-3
CASSASWEGLTDTQYF
TGTGCCAGCAGCGCCTCTTGGGAGGGTCTCACAGATACGCAGTATTTT
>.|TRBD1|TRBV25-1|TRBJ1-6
CASRRGQGVDNSPLHF
TGTGCCAGCAGGCGGGGACAGGGAGTGGATAATTCACCCCTCCACTTT
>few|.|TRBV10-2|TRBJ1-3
CASSEGSSGNTIYF
TGCGCCAGCAGTGAGGGCAGCTCTGGAAACACCATATATTTT
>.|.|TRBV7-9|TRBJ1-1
CASSKADSGVGAFF
TGTGCCAGCAGTAAAGCGGACTCCGGGGTTGGAGCTTTCTTT
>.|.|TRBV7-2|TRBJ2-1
CASSAVPVGEQFF
TGTGCCAGCAGCGCCGTTCCGGTTGGTGAGCAGTTCTTC
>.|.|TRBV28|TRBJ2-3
CASSYLGGQDTQYF
TGTGCCAGCAGTTACCTCGGGGGGCAAGATACGCAGTATTTT
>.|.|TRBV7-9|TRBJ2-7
CASSVGTRYYEQYF
TGTGCCAGCAGTGTCGGGACAAGATACTACGAGCAGTACTTC
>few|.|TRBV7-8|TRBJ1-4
CASSLVGAIGEKLFF
TGTGCCAGCAGCTTAGTGGGGGCAATCGGTGAAAAACTGTTTTTT
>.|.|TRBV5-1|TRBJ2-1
CASTSLSSYNEQFF
TGCGCCAGCACCTCACTGAGCTCCTACAATGAGCAGTTCTTC
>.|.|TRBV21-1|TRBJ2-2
CASGRASGTGGSGELFF
TGTGCCAGCGGAAGAGCGTCGGGGACAGGGGGTTCCGGGGAGCTGTTTTTT
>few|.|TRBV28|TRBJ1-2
CASSQYSGFRFTADTF
TGTGCCAGCAGTCAGTACTCAGGGTTCAGGTTTACTGCGGACACCTTC
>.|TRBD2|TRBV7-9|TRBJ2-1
CASSLGSGGLNVDEQFF
TGTGCCAGCAGCTTAGGGAGCGGGGGGCTGAACGTCGATGAGCAGTTCTTC
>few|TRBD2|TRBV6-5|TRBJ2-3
CASTSSGRDTDTQYF
TGTGCCAGCACCTCTAGCGGGAGAGACACAGATACGCAGTATTTT
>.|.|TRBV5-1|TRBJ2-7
CASSFNFHEQYF
TGCGCCAGCAGCTTCAACTTCCACGAGCAGTACTTC
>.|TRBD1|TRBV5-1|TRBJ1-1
CASSLAGAGGGTEAFF
TGCGCCAGCAGCTTGGCCGGGGCAGGGGGCGGCACTGAAGCTTTCTTT
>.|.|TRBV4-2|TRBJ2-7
CASSQALLVHQEGEQYF
TGTGCCAGCAGCCAGGCCCTACTAGTGCATCAGGAAGGCGAGCAGTACTTC
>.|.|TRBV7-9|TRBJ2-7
CASSGPSYEQYF
TGTGCCAGCAGCGGGCCTTCCTACGAGCAGTACTTC